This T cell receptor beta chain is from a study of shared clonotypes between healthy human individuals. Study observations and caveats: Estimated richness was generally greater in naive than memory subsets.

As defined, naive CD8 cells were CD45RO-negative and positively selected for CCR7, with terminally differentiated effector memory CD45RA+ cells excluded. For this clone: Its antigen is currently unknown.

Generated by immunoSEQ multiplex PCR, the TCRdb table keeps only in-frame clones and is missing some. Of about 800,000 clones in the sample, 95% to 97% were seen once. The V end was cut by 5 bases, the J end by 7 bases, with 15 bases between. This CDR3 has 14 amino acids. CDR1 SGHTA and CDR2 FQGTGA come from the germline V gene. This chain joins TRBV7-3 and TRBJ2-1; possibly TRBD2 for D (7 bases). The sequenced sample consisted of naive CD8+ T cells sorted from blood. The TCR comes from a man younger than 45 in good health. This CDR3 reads CASSPGGRGNEQFF. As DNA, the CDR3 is TGTGCCAGCAGCCCCGGGGGGCGCGGTAATGAGCAGTTCTTC. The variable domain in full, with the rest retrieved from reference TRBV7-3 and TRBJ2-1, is GAGVSQTPSNKVTEKGKYVELRCDPISGHTALYWYRQSLGQGPEFLIYFQGTGAADDSGLPNDRFFAVRPEGSVSTLKIQRTERGDSAVYLCASSPGGRGNEQFFGPGTRLTVL.